This T cell receptor (beta chain) emerged from a study of response to subunit inactivated influenza vaccine. General study results and limits: Authors suggested each seasonal influenza vaccination recruits few new T cells.

The CDR3 consists of 14 residues. Looked up from germline, CDR1 is WNHNN and CDR2 is SYGVQD (reference sequence). V shed 5 bases, J shed 7 bases, and the junction held 6 bases outside the gene matches. TCRdb reanalysed the RT-PCR reads using MiXCR and keeps one entry per CDR3 protein. The sample contains around 750,000 distinct CDR3 sequences, around 20% of which appear only once. Turning to this clonotype: Antigen: not known.

This TCR was recovered from a man aged 50 or older who received an inactivated influenza vaccine. The sequencing here drew on PBMCs from blood, taken less than 6 days after vaccination. This chain joins TRBV10-1 and TRBJ2-2, with 8 bases aligning to TRBD1. The CDR3 sequence: CASSRTGSGGELFF. CDR3 nucleotides: TGCGCCAGCAGTCGGACAGGGTCGGGCGGGGAGCTGTTTTTT.